What follows describes a single T cell receptor beta chain. Original processing notes: Cell counts per sample came from amplifying reference gene primers. Only in-frame clones appear in the TCRdb table, and some are missing; sequencing was by immunoSEQ multiplex PCR. V, J and clone size were drawn from that table, and D and trimming were deduced from the DNA. This table has 100,000 or so clones, approximately 86% appearing once. These data belong to a study of blood T cell repertoires in COVID-19. As for the study in general: Researchers got acute and convalescent COVID-19 samples from the United States, Italy and Spain. In each case, the material was cDNA or gDNA derived from T cells, B-cell-depleted T cells, or PBMCs.

The V and J ends lost 5 bases and 5 bases respectively, with 12 bases between them. Germline CDR1 reads SQVTM; CDR2 reads ANQGSEA. This CDR3 is built from 12 residues. The origin of this receptor is a man aged 65 to 79 with active or convalescent COVID-19. Sequences were obtained from peripheral blood. The V and J genes are TRBV29-1 and TRBJ2-5, with D maybe TRBD1 (6 bases). The CDR3 DNA is TGCAGCGTTCAGCAGGGGTCTGAGACCCAGTACTTC. It codes for CSVQQGSETQYF. Full variable domain (remainder filled in from reference TRBV29-1 and TRBJ2-5): SAVISQKPSRDICQRGTSLTIQCQVDSQVTMMFWYRQQPGQSLTLIATANQGSEATYESGFVIDKFPISRPNLTFSTLTVSNMSPEDSSIYLCSVQQGSETQYFGPGTRLLVL.